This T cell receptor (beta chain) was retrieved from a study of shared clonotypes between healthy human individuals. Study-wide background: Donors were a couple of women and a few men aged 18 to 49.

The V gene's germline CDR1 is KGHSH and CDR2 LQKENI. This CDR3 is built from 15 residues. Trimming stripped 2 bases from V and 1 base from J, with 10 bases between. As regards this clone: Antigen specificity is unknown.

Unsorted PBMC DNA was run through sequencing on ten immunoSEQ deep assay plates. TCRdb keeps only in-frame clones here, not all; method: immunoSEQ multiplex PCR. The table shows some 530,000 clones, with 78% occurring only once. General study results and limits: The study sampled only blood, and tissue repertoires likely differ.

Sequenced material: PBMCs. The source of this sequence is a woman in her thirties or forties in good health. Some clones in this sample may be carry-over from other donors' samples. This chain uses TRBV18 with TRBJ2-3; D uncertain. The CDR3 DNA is TGTGCCAGCTCACCATGGCAGGACGGCACAGATACGCAGTATTTT. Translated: CASSPWQDGTDTQYF.